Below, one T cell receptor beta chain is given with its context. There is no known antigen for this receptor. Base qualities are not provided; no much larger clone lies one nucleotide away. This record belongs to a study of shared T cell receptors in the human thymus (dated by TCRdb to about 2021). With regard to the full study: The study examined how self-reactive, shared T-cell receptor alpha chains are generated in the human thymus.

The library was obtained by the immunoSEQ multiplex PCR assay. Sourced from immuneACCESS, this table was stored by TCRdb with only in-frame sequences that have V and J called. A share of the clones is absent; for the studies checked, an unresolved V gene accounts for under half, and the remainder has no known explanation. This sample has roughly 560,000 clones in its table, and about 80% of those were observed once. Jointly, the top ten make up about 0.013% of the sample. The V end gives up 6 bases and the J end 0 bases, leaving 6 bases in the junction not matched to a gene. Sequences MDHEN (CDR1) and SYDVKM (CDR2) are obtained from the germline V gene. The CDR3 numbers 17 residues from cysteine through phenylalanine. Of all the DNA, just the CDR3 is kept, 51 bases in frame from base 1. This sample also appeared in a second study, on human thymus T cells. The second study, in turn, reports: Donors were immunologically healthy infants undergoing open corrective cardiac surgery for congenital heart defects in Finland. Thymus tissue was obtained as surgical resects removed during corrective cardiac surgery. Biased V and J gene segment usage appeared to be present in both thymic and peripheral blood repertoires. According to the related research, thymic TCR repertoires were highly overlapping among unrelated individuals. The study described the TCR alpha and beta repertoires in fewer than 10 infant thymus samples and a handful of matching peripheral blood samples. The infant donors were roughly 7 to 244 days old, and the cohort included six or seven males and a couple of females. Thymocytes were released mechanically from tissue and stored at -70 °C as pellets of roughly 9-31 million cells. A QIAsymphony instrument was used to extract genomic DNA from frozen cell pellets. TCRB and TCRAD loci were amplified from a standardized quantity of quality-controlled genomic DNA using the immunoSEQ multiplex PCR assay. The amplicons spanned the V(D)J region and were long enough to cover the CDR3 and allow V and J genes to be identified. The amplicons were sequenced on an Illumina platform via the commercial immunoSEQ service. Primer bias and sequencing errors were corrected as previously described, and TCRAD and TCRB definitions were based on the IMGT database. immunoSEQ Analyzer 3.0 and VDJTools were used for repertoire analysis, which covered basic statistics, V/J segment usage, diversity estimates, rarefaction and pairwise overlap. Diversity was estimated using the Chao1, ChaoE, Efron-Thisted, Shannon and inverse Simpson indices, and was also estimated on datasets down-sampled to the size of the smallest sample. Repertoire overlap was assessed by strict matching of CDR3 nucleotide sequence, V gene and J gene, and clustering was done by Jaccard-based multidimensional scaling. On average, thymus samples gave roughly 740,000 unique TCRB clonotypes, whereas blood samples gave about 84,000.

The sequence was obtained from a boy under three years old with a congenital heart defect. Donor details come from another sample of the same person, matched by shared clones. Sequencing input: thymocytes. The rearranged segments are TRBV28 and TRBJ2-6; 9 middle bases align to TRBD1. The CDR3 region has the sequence CASSRTGGPSGANVLTF. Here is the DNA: TGTGCCAGCAGCCGTACAGGGGGCCCCTCTGGGGCCAACGTCCTGACTTTC. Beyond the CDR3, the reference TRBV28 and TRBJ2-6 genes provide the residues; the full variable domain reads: DVKVTQSSRYLVKRTGEKVFLECVQDMDHENMFWYRQDPGLGLRLIYFSYDVKMKEKGDIPEGYSVSREKKERFSLILESASTNQTSMYLCASSRTGGPSGANVLTFGAGSRLTVL.